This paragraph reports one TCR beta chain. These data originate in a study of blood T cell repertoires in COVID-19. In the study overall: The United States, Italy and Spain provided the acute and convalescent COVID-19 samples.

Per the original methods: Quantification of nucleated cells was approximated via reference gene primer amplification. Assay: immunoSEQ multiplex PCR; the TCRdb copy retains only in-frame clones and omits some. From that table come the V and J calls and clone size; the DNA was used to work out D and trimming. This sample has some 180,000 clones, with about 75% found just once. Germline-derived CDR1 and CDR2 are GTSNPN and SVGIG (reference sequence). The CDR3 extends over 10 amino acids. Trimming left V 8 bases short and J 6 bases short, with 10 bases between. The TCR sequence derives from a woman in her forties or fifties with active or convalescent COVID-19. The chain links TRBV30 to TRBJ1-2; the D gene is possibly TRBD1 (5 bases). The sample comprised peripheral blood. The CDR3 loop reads CALDTHGYTF. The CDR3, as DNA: TGTGCCCTGGACACACATGGCTACACCTTC.